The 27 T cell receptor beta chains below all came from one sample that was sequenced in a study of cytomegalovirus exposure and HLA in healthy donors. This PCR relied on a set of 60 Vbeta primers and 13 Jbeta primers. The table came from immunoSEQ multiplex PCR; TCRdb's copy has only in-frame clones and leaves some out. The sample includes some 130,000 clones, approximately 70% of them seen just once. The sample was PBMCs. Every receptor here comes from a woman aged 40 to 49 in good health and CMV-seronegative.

The CDR3 sequence: CASSYATGAGGYTF. Written as DNA, the CDR3 is TGTGCCAGCAGTTACGCGACAGGGGCGGGTGGCTACACCTTC. This chain uses TRBV6-5 with TRBJ1-2, with TRBD1 matching 8 bases. The V segment lost 2 bases and the J segment 7 bases; nucleotides outside the gene matches: 6. The CDR3 contains 14 residues. Germline CDR1 MNHEY, CDR2 SVGAGI.

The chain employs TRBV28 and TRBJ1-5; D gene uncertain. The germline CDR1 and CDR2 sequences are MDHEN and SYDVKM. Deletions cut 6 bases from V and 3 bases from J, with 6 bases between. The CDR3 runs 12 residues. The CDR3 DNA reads TGTGCCAGCAGGACTCCCAATCAGCCCCAGCATTTT. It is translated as CASRTPNQPQHF.

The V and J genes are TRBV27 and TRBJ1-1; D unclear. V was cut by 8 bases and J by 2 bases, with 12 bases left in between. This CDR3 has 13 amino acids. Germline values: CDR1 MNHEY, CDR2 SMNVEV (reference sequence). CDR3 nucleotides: TGTGCCAGCCAGGCGAAGGAAAACACTGAAGCTTTCTTT. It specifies CASQAKENTEAFF.

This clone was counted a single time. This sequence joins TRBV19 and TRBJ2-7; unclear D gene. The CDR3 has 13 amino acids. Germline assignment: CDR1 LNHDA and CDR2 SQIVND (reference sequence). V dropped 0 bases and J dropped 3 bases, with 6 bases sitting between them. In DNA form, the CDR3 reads TGTGCCAGTAGTATAGATAACGGCTACGAGCAGTACTTC. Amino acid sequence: CASSIDNGYEQYF.

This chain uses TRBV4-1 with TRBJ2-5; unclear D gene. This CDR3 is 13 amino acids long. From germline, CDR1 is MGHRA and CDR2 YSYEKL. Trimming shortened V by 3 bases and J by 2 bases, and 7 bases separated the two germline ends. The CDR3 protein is CASSQEPQETQYF. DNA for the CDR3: TGCGCCAGCAGCCAGGAGCCACAAGAGACCCAGTACTTC.

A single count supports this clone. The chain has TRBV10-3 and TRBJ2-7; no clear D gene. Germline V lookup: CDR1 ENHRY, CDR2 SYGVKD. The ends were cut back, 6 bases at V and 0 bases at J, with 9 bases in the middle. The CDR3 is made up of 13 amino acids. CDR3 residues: CAIRRLSSYEQYF. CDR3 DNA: TGTGCCATCAGGAGACTGAGCTCCTACGAGCAGTACTTC.

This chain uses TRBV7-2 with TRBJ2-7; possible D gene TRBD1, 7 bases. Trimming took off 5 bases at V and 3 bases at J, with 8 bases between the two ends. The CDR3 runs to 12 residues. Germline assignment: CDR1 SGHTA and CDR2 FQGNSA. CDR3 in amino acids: CASSQGGYEQYV. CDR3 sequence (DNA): TGTGCCAGCAGCCAGGGGGGCTACGAGCAGTACGTC.

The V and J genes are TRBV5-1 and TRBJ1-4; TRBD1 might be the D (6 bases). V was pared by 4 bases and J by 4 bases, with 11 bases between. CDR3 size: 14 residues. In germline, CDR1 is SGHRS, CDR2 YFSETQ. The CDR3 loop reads CASSAGTNNEKLFF. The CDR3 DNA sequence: TGCGCCAGCAGCGCCGGGACAAATAATGAAAAACTGTTTTTT.

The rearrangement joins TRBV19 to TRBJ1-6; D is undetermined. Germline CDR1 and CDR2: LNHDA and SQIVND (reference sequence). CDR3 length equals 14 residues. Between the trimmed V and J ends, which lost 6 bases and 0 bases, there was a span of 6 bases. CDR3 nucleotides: TGTGCCAGTAGGGGGAGCTCCTATAATTCACCCCTCCACTTT. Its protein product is CASRGSSYNSPLHF. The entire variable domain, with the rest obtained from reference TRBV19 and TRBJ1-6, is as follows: DGGITQSPKYLFRKEGQNVTLSCEQNLNHDAMYWYRQDPGQGLRLIYYSQIVNDFQKGDIAEGYSVSREKKESFPLTVTSAQKNPTAFYLCASRGSSYNSPLHFGNGTRLTVT.

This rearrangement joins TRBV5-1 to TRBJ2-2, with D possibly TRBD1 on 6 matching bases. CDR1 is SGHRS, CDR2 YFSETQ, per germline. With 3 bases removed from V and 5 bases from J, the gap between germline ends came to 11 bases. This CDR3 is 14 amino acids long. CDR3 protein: CASSYGQFTGELFF. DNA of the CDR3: TGCGCCAGCAGCTACGGACAGTTTACCGGGGAGCTGTTTTTT.

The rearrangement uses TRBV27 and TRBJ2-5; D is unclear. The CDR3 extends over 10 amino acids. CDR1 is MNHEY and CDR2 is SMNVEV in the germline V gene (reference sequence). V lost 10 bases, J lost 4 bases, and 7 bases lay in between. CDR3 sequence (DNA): TGTGCCATACCCGGAGAGACCCAGTACTTC. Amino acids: CAIPGETQYF.

As DNA, the CDR3 is TGCGCCAGCAGCGAACGGGACTCTGGAAACACCATATATTTT. Amino acids: CASSERDSGNTIYF. The genes are TRBV4-1 and TRBJ1-3; D remains ambiguous. Trimming pared 5 bases from V and 0 bases from J, leaving 8 bases between. CDR1 is MGHRA, CDR2 YSYEKL, per germline. The CDR3 totals 14 residues.

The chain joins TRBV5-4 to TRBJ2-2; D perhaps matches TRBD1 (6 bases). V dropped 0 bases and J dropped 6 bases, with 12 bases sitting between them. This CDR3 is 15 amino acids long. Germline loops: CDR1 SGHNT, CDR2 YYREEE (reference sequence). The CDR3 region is CASSLVDRGAGELFF. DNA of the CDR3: TGTGCCAGCAGCTTGGTGGACAGAGGCGCCGGGGAGCTGTTTTTT.

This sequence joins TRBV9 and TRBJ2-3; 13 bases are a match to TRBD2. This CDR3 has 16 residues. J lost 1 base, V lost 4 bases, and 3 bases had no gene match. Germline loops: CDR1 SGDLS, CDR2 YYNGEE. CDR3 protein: CASSRLAGGGTDTQYF. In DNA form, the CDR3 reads TGTGCCAGCAGCAGACTAGCGGGGGGAGGCACAGATACGCAGTATTTT.

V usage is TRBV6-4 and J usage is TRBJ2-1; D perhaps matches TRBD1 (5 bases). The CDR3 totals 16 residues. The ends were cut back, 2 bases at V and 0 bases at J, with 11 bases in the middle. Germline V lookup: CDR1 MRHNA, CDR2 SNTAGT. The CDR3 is CASSDTTESSYNEQFF. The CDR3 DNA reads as TGTGCCAGCAGTGACACGACAGAAAGCTCCTACAATGAGCAGTTCTTC.

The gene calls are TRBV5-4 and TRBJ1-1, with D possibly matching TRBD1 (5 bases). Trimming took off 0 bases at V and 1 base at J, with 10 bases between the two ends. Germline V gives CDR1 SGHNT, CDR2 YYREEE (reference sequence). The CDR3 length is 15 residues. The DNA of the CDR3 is TGTGCCAGCAGCTTGGCCCCACAGGAGAACACTGAAGCTTTCTTT. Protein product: CASSLAPQENTEAFF. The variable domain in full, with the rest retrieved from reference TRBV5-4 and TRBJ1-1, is ETGVTQSPTHLIKTRGQQVTLRCSSQSGHNTVSWYQQALGQGPQFIFQYYREEENGRGNFPPRFSGLQFPNYSSELNVNALELDDSALYLCASSLAPQENTEAFFGQGTRLTVV.

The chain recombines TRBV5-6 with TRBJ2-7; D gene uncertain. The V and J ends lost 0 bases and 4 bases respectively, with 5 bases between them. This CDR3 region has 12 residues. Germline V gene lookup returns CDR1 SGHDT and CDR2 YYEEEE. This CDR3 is CASSLDGYEQYV. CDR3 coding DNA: TGTGCCAGCAGCTTGGACGGGTACGAGCAGTACGTC.

The CDR3 loop reads CASSRYWTGIRRSSYEQYV. CDR3 sequence (DNA): TGTGCCAGCAGCCGATATTGGACAGGGATTCGAAGAAGCTCCTACGAGCAGTACGTC. The V call is TRBV2, the J call TRBJ2-7, with TRBD1 matching 8 bases. Germline CDR1 and CDR2: SNHLY and FYNNEI. The junction had 19 bases not matched to a gene; V was cut back by 6 bases and J by 0 bases. The CDR3 has 19 amino acids.

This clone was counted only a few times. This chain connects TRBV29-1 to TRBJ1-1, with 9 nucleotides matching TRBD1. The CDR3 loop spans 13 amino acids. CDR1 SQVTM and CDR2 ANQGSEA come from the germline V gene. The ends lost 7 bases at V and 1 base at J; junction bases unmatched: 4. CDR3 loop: CSGLQGANTEAFF. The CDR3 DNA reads TGCAGCGGCTTACAGGGGGCGAACACTGAAGCTTTCTTT.

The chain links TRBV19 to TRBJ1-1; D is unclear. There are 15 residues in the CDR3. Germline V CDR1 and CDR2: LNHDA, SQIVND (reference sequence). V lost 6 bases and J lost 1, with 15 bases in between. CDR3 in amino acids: CASSRRSGWNTEAFF. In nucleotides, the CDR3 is TGTGCCAGTAGCCGGAGGAGCGGTTGGAACACTGAAGCTTTCTTT.

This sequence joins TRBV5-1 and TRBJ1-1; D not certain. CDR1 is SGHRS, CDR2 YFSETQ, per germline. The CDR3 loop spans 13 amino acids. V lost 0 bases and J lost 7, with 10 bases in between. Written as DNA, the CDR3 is TGCGCCAGCAGCTTGGTGGCAGGCGTTGAAGCTTTCTTT. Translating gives CASSLVAGVEAFF.

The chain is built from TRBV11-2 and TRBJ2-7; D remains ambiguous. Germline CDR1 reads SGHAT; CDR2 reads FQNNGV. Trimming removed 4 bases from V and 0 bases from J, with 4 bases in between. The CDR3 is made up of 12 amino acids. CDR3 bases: TGTGCCAGCAGCTCTACCTCCTACGAGCAGTACTTC. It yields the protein CASSSTSYEQYF. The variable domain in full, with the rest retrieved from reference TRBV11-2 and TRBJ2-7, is EAGVAQSPRYKIIEKRQSVAFWCNPISGHATLYWYQQILGQGPKLLIQFQNNGVVDDSQLPKDRFSAERLKGVDSTLKIQPAKLEDSAVYLCASSSTSYEQYFGPGTRLTVT.

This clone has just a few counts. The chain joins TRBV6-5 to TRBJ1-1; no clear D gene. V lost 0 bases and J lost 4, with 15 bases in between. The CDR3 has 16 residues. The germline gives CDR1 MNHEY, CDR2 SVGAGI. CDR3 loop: CASSYSYYDRGTEAFF. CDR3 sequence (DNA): TGTGCCAGCAGTTACTCGTATTATGACCGGGGCACTGAAGCTTTCTTT.

The CDR3 nucleotides are TGTGCCAGCAGCTCCGGGACAGGTCTGGCCTATGGCTACACCTTC. This sequence encodes CASSSGTGLAYGYTF. The V call is TRBV7-6, the J call TRBJ1-2; 8 nucleotides line up with TRBD1. This CDR3 has 15 amino acids. The V segment lost 4 bases and the J segment 4 bases; nucleotides outside the gene matches: 8. Looked up from germline, CDR1 is SGHVS and CDR2 is FNYEAQ.

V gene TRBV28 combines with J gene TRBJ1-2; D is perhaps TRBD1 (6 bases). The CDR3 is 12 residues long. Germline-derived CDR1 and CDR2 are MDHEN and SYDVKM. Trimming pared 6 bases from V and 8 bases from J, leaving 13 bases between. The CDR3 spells CASSPSGAGYTF. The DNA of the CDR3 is TGTGCCAGCAGCCCCTCAGGGGCGGGCTACACCTTC.

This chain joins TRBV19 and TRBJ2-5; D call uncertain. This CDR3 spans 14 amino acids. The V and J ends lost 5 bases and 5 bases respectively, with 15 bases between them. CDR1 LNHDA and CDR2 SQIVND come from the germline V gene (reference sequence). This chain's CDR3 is CASSFHRNEETQYF. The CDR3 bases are TGTGCCAGTAGTTTTCACAGAAATGAGGAGACCCAGTACTTC.

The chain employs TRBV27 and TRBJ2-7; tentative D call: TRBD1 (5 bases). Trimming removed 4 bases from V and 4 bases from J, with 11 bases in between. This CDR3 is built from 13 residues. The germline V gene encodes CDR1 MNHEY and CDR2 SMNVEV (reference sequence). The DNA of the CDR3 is TGTGCCAGCAGTTCGAACAGGCTGTACGAGCAGTACTTC. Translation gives CASSSNRLYEQYF.